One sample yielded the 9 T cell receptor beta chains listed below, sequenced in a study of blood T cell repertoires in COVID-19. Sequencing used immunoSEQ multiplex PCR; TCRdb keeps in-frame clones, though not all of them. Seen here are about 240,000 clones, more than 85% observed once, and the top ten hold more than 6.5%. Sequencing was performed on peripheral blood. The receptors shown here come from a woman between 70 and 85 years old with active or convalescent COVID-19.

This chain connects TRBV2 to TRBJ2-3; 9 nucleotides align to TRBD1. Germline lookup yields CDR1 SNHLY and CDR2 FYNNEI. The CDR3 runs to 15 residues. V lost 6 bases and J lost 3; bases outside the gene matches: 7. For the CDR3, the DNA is TGTGCCAGCAGCGTAGGGACAGGGAGGACAGATACGCAGTATTTT. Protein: CASSVGTGRTDTQYF.

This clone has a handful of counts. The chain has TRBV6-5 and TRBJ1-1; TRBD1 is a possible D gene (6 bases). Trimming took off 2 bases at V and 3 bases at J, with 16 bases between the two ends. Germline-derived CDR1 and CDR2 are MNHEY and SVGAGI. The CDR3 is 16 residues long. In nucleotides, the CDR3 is TGTGCCAGCAGTTACGGACAGAGAATCGTACACACTGAAGCTTTCTTT. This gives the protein CASSYGQRIVHTEAFF.

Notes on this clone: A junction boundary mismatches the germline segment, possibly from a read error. The CDR3 DNA is TGTGCCAGCTCACCACCCCCTCTAGGCTCTGAAGCTTCCTTT. Its protein is CASSPPPLGSEASF. The chain recombines TRBV18 with TRBJ1-1; D remains ambiguous. There are 14 residues in the CDR3. Germline V lookup: CDR1 KGHSH, CDR2 LQKENI.

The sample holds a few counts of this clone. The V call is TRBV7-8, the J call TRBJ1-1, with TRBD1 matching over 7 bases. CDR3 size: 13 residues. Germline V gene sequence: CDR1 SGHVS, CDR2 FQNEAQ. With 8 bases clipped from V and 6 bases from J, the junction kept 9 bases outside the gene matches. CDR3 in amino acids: CASQQGNKAEAFF. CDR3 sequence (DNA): TGTGCCAGCCAACAGGGGAATAAGGCTGAAGCTTTCTTT.

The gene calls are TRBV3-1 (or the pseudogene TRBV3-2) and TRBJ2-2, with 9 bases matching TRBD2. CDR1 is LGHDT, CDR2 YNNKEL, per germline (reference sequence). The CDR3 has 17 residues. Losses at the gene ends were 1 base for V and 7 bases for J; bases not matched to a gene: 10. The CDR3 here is CASSQVTGREGHGELFF. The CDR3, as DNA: TGTGCCAGCAGCCAAGTAACCGGGCGGGAGGGACACGGGGAGCTGTTTTTT.

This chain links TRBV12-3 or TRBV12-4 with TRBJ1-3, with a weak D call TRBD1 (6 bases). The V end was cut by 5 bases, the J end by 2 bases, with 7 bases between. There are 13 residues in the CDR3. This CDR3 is CASSNRAGNTIYF. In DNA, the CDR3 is TGTGCCAGCAGTAACAGGGCTGGAAACACCATATATTTT.

The CDR3 sequence is CASSFMGDTFTDTQYF. CDR3 DNA sequence: TGCGCCAGCAGCTTCATGGGCGACACCTTCACAGATACGCAGTATTTT. This chain connects TRBV5-1 to TRBJ2-3; D gene ambiguous. The CDR3 covers 16 residues. The V end was cut by 2 bases, the J end by 2 bases, with 15 bases between. Germline assignment: CDR1 SGHRS and CDR2 YFSETQ.

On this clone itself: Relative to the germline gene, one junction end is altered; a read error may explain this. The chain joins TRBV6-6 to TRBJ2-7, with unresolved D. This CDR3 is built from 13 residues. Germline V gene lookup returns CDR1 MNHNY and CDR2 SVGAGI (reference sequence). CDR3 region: CVSRPGSSYEQYF. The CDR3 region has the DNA TGTGTCAGCAGACCCGGGTCTTCCTACGAGCAGTACTTC.

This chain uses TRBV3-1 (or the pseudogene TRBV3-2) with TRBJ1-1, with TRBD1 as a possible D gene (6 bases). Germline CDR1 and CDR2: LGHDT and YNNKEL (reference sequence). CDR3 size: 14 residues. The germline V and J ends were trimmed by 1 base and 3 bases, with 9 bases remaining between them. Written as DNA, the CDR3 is TGTGCCAGCAGCCAAGTAGGGGGGGACACTGAAGCTTTCTTT. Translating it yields CASSQVGGDTEAFF.